This T cell receptor (beta chain) derives from a study of vaccination and CD4 T cells after COVID-19. Study background: Stimulation of cells relied on overlapping spike peptides derived from SARS-CoV-2, HCoV-NL63, HCoV-OC43 and HCoV-229E.

The CDR3 is 14 residues long. Germline values: CDR1 KGHSH, CDR2 LQKENI. V shed 2 bases and J shed 5 bases, with 13 bases lying between them. With the Oncomine TCR Beta short-read assay, DNA from cultured CD4+ T cells was sequenced. Researchers extracted genomic DNA from CD4+ T cells that had been cultured. TCRdb re-called the PCR reads with MiXCR, one entry per CDR3 protein. This table has nearly 15,000 distinct CDR3 sequences, 53% appearing once. As regards this clonotype: Its target is unknown.

Treatment meaning: approximately nine-day PBMC culture with coronavirus spike peptide pools or control peptides (ViraFEST assay). The clonotype comes from a human donor who had recovered from COVID-19. The sequenced sample was CD4+ T cells from blood, cultured in vitro, obtained before SARS-CoV-2 vaccination. The chain employs TRBV18 and TRBJ2-7, with a weak D call TRBD1 (6 bases). The chain's CDR3 is CASSPITGFNEQYF. The CDR3 coding sequence is TGTGCCAGCTCACCAATTACAGGGTTCAACGAGCAGTACTTC.